This TCR beta chain was identified in a study of blood T cell repertoires in COVID-19 (dated by TCRdb to the early 2020s). About the investigation overall: Collaborator samples came from the United States, Italy and Spain and covered acute and convalescent phases of COVID-19. The prospective study material was composed of cDNA or gDNA derived from T cells, B-cell-depleted T cells, or PBMCs. The dataset comprised deeply sampled blood TCRbeta repertoires from subjects exposed to, actively infected with, or recovered from COVID-19. The repertoires were released in a freely available public database meant as a resource for research on the immune response to SARS-CoV-2. Samples were obtained from the ongoing ImmuneRACE study (first 160 participants) and from 1,000 to 1,500 subjects provided by 6 global collaborators. Sample metadata almost always included a de-identified subject ID, COVID-19 status, age in years and sex. Where HLA class I and class II types were available, the types were taken from metadata supplied by the sample provider, not from assay-based typing. On the study overall, not on this receptor specifically: The amount of clinical and demographic metadata varied by source and participant and was provided uncurated.

The immunoSEQ Assay, a bias-controlled multiplex PCR, was used to amplify TCRbeta CDR3 regions from genomic DNA. The authors processed their data as follows. Nucleated cell counts per sample were estimated from amplification of reference gene primers within the assay. Sequence reads were collapsed and filtered to measure the absolute abundance of every unique TCRbeta CDR3 rearrangement. For each sample, productive Simpson clonality was calculated as the square root of Simpson's diversity index across productive rearrangements. Not all clones reach the TCRdb copy of this immuneACCESS table, which keeps in-frame sequences only. Checked studies attribute under half of the gap to unresolved V genes and leave the rest unexplained. The D gene and trimming were derived from the DNA, and the V and J assignments and clone size from that table. Within this sample are 650,000 to 800,000 clones, with just under 90% of them counted one time only. The leading ten clones occupy roughly 0.26% of the sample.

Taken from cysteine to phenylalanine, the CDR3 has 12 residues. The CDR3 DNA has 36 bases and is translated from base 1. CDR1 and CDR2 (LNHNV, YYDKDF) derive from the germline V gene (reference sequence). The trim is 8 bases for V and 5 bases for J, with a gap of 13 bases between the germline ends. Collaborating institutions collected whole blood in K2EDTA tubes following their own protocols. Collaborator samples were shipped for TCRbeta analysis as frozen whole blood, isolated PBMCs, or DNA extracted from either sample type. Details on this clone: Its recognized antigen is unknown. No base-level quality is on record; no much larger clone is a single base apart.

The clonotype comes from a young woman with acute or convalescent COVID-19. The V and J segments used are TRBV15 and TRBJ2-7, with the D gene uncertain. Sequencing was carried out using peripheral blood. The CDR3 in this case is CATLLPSHEQYF. The bases are TGTGCCACCCTCCTTCCGTCCCACGAGCAGTACTTC.